The 26 T cell receptor beta chains reported below all come from one sample, sequenced in a study of shared clonotypes between healthy human individuals. Only in-frame clones appear in the TCRdb table, and some are missing; sequencing was by immunoSEQ multiplex PCR. Altogether 2,500,000 or so clones are present, over 85% being singletons, with the ten largest covering about 0.38%. What was sequenced was naive CD4+ T cells from PBMCs. Subset in this sample: CD45RA+ positively selected. All receptors derive from a young man in good health. Some clones in this sample may be carry-over from other donors' samples.

The chain is built from TRBV10-1 and TRBJ1-1; D might be TRBD1 (6 bases). V lost 3 bases and J 3 bases, leaving 11 bases between the germline ends. Germline-derived CDR1 and CDR2 are WNHNN and SYGVQD (reference sequence). This CDR3 has 14 amino acids. CDR3: CASSETGWDTEAFF. The CDR3 DNA reads TGCGCCAGCAGTGAAACAGGGTGGGACACTGAAGCTTTCTTT.

This chain links TRBV5-1 with TRBJ2-5, with no clear D. The tail of the sequence fits TRBJ2-7 better, so the J call may be wrong. Germline V lookup: CDR1 SGHRS, CDR2 YFSETQ. This CDR3 spans 15 amino acids. The CDR3 DNA reads as TGCGCCAGCAGCTTGCGGTCTCCAGGTACTGACGAGCAGTACTTC. It translates to CASSLRSPGTDEQYF.

The V call is TRBV27, the J call TRBJ1-5; unclear D gene. V gave up 8 bases and J gave up 3 bases, with 8 bases separating them. CDR1 and CDR2 from the germline V gene are MNHEY and SMNVEV (reference sequence). The CDR3 has 12 residues. CDR3 DNA: TGTGCCAGCGCAGACTACAATCAGCCCCAGCATTTT. It yields the protein CASADYNQPQHF.

The chain combines TRBV30 with TRBJ1-4; 8 nucleotides align to TRBD1. The CDR3 totals 17 residues. The germline V gene encodes CDR1 GTSNPN and CDR2 SVGIG (reference sequence). The V segment lost 4 bases and the J segment 7 bases; nucleotides outside the gene matches: 17. In DNA form, the CDR3 reads TGTGCCTGGAAAAAACGTCGCCAGGGGGCTTTTGGTGAAAAACTGTTTTTT. Encoded protein: CAWKKRRQGAFGEKLFF.

V usage is TRBV6-5 and J usage is TRBJ2-3; D not certain. In germline, CDR1 is MNHEY, CDR2 SVGAGI. V lost 6 bases, J lost 5 bases, and 15 bases lay in between. The CDR3 length is 14 residues. In nucleotides, the CDR3 is TGTGCCAGCAGAACCCCAGGTGGTAAAGATACGCAGTATTTT. This encodes CASRTPGGKDTQYF.

The rearrangement uses TRBV5-5 and TRBJ2-1; tentative D call: TRBD2 (6 bases). Trimming cost V 1 base and J 8 bases, with 16 bases left between them. Germline CDR1 reads SGHKS; CDR2 reads YYEKEE (reference sequence). The CDR3 consists of 15 residues. The CDR3 reads CASSLTGDATYEQFF. The CDR3 nucleotides read TGTGCCAGCAGCTTGACGGGGGACGCCACATATGAGCAGTTCTTC.

CDR3 sequence: CSVDTGRGSYEQYF. The CDR3 DNA sequence: TGCAGCGTTGATACCGGACGGGGCTCCTACGAGCAGTACTTC. V gene TRBV29-1 combines with J gene TRBJ2-7, with D possibly TRBD2 on 5 matching bases. The CDR3 extends over 14 amino acids. The germline gives CDR1 SQVTM, CDR2 ANQGSEA. Trimming took 3 bases from V and 0 from J, leaving 12 bases between them.

This clone was counted only a few times. V gene TRBV5-1 combines with J gene TRBJ2-2; D gene unclear. The CDR3 has 15 residues. V was trimmed by 6 bases and J by 1 base, leaving 13 bases between them. The germline CDR1 and CDR2 sequences are SGHRS and YFSETQ. As DNA, the CDR3 is TGCGCCAGCAACCTTTCTCCGGGGAACACCGGGGAGCTGTTTTTT. This translates into CASNLSPGNTGELFF. Filled out from reference TRBV5-1 and TRBJ2-2, the complete variable domain reads KAGVTQTPRYLIKTRGQQVTLSCSPISGHRSVSWYQQTPGQGLQFLFEYFSETQRNKGNFPGRFSGRQFSNSRSEMNVSTLELGDSALYLCASNLSPGNTGELFFGEGSRLTVL.

V and J are TRBV6-1 and TRBJ2-6; 7 bases agree with TRBD1. Germline assignment: CDR1 MNHNS and CDR2 SASEGT. The CDR3 totals 17 residues. V shed 4 bases, J shed 2 bases, and the junction held 8 bases outside the gene matches. The CDR3 DNA is TGTGCCAGCAGTGCCTCCGGGACAGCGGCTGGGGCCAACGTCCTGACTTTC. It codes for CASSASGTAAGANVLTF.

V gene TRBV11-2 combines with J gene TRBJ2-3, with 11 bases lining up with TRBD2. The CDR3 has 15 residues. Germline V gene sequence: CDR1 SGHAT, CDR2 FQNNGV. The V gene end was trimmed by 4 bases and the J gene end by 6 bases; junction bases not matched to a gene: 6. CDR3 nucleotides: TGTGCCAGCAGCTGGACTAGCGGGTTCGGCGATACGCAGTATTTT. Translation gives CASSWTSGFGDTQYF.

The chain couples TRBV9 to TRBJ2-3; D is perhaps TRBD2 (6 bases). Germline lookup yields CDR1 SGDLS and CDR2 YYNGEE. Trimming took 0 bases from V and 6 from J, leaving 20 bases between them. The CDR3 spans 17 residues. The CDR3 nucleotides read TGTGCCAGCAGCGTAGGCCCGGGACTCCACTCTGGTGATACGCAGTATTTT. This encodes CASSVGPGLHSGDTQYF. The entire variable domain, with the rest obtained from reference TRBV9 and TRBJ2-3, is as follows: DSGVTQTPKHLITATGQRVTLRCSPRSGDLSVYWYQQSLDQGLQFLIQYYNGEERAKGNILERFSAQQFPDLHSELNLSSLELGDSALYFCASSVGPGLHSGDTQYFGPGTRLTVL.

With regard to this clone: The same CDR3 is also encoded by other DNA sequences in this sample. The genes are TRBV5-1 and TRBJ2-7, with TRBD1 matching over 7 bases. Looked up from germline, CDR1 is SGHRS and CDR2 is YFSETQ. CDR3 length: 14 amino acids. V lost 4 bases to trimming and J lost 2 bases; unmatched junction nucleotides: 6. Here the CDR3 reads CASSRGTGAYEQYF. The CDR3 nucleotides read TGCGCCAGCAGCCGTGGAACAGGGGCCTACGAGCAGTACTTC. The full variable domain, completed using reference TRBV5-1 and TRBJ2-7, is KAGVTQTPRYLIKTRGQQVTLSCSPISGHRSVSWYQQTPGQGLQFLFEYFSETQRNKGNFPGRFSGRQFSNSRSEMNVSTLELGDSALYLCASSRGTGAYEQYFGPGTRLTVT.

This clone was recorded once. The rearrangement links TRBV7-2 to TRBJ2-7, with a tentative D call TRBD2 (5 bases). CDR3 length equals 15 residues. Looked up from germline, CDR1 is SGHTA and CDR2 is FQGNSA. V lost 2 bases and J lost 0, with 11 bases in between. The CDR3 sequence: CASSLSGGRSYEQYF. For the CDR3, the DNA is TGTGCCAGCAGCTTAAGCGGCGGACGCTCCTACGAGCAGTACTTC.

This chain joins TRBV28 and TRBJ2-7; TRBD2 aligns across 13 bases. CDR3 size: 18 residues. Germline V gene data show CDR1 as MDHEN and CDR2 as SYDVKM. V lost 4 bases, J lost 7 bases, and 16 bases stayed unmatched. CDR3 DNA sequence: TGTGCCAGCAGTTCTATCCCTGGACTAGCGGGAGTATCAGTGGAGCAGTACTTC. Its protein product is CASSSIPGLAGVSVEQYF.

This sequence joins TRBV27 and TRBJ2-7, with D tentatively TRBD2 (5 bases). Germline V gene data show CDR1 as MNHEY and CDR2 as SMNVEV (reference sequence). Trimming took 2 bases from V and 9 from J, leaving 17 bases between them. The CDR3 length is 14 residues. CDR3 bases: TGTGCCAGCAGTTTACACCGAGCGGAGACGGGGCAGTACTTC. Its protein is CASSLHRAETGQYF.

The rearrangement uses TRBV7-2 and TRBJ1-3; perhaps TRBD1 as D (5 bases). V lost 5 bases, J lost 0 bases, and 11 bases lay in between. The germline V gene has CDR1 SGHTA and CDR2 FQGNSA. The CDR3 covers 15 residues. Here the CDR3 DNA reads TGTGCCAGCAGCCCGGGGGGGAGCTCTGGAAACACCATATATTTT. Its translation: CASSPGGSSGNTIYF. Drawing the rest from reference TRBV7-2 and TRBJ1-3, the complete variable domain is GAGVSQSPSNKVTEKGKDVELRCDPISGHTALYWYRQSLGQGLEFLIYFQGNSAPDKSGLPSDRFSAERTGGSVSTLTIQRTQQEDSAVYLCASSPGGSSGNTIYFGEGSWLTVV.

This chain links TRBV27 with TRBJ2-7; possible D gene TRBD2, 5 bases. Germline CDR1 and CDR2: MNHEY and SMNVEV (reference sequence). V dropped 6 bases and J dropped 1 base, with 16 bases sitting between them. The CDR3 is made up of 15 amino acids. DNA for the CDR3: TGTGCCAGCAGACCAAACGGGATCCGGTCCTACGAGCAGTACTTC. This sequence encodes CASRPNGIRSYEQYF.

V usage is TRBV7-9 and J usage is TRBJ2-3; D tentatively fits TRBD1 or TRBD2 (5 bases each). This CDR3 spans 13 amino acids. Germline V gene lookup returns CDR1 SEHNR and CDR2 FQNEAQ (reference sequence). Trimming took off 5 bases at V and 8 bases at J, with 14 bases between the two ends. This CDR3 reads CASSRDADGTQYF. The CDR3 DNA reads TGTGCCAGCAGCAGGGACGCCGACGGTACGCAGTATTTT.

In this sample, this clone turned up once. The chain combines TRBV19 with TRBJ2-2; D may be TRBD1 (5 bases). Trimming took off 8 bases at V and 7 bases at J, with 14 bases between the two ends. There are 13 residues in the CDR3. CDR1 and CDR2 from the germline V gene are LNHDA and SQIVND (reference sequence). The CDR3 spells CASRGAGYGELFF. CDR3 in DNA: TGTGCCAGTCGTGGGGCAGGGTACGGGGAGCTGTTTTTT.

The rearrangement joins TRBV9 to TRBJ2-3, with D unclear. CDR1 is SGDLS and CDR2 is YYNGEE in the germline V gene. This CDR3 spans 17 amino acids. V dropped 4 bases and J dropped 1 base, with 19 bases sitting between them. The CDR3 DNA reads TGTGCCAGCAGCCCTAAGGTTGGGGTACCTCGCACAGATACGCAGTATTTT. Amino acid sequence: CASSPKVGVPRTDTQYF. The variable domain in full, with the rest retrieved from reference TRBV9 and TRBJ2-3, is DSGVTQTPKHLITATGQRVTLRCSPRSGDLSVYWYQQSLDQGLQFLIQYYNGEERAKGNILERFSAQQFPDLHSELNLSSLELGDSALYFCASSPKVGVPRTDTQYFGPGTRLTVL.

J is TRBJ1-2 and V is TRBV19; 7 nucleotides agree with TRBD1. Germline CDR1 LNHDA, CDR2 SQIVND (reference sequence). V lost 7 bases, J lost 5 bases, and 7 bases stayed unmatched. The CDR3 is made up of 13 amino acids. The CDR3 is CASTHRGGYGYTF. Written as DNA, the CDR3 is TGTGCCAGTACCCACAGGGGCGGGTATGGCTACACCTTC.

The V gene is TRBV7-3, the J gene TRBJ1-1; D not certain. The ends were cut back, 0 bases at V and 5 bases at J, with 7 bases in the middle. Germline V CDR1 and CDR2: SGHTA, FQGTGA. CDR3 size: 13 residues. CDR3 region: CASSLTVQTEAFF. DNA of the CDR3: TGTGCCAGCAGCTTAACCGTCCAGACTGAAGCTTTCTTT.

This clone has a single count. The sample carries other DNA sequences with the same CDR3. The chain recombines TRBV9 with TRBJ2-3; 11 nucleotides agree with TRBD2. The CDR3 is 16 amino acids. Germline CDR1 reads SGDLS; CDR2 reads YYNGEE. V lost 3 bases and J lost 0; bases outside the gene matches: 3. The CDR3 protein is CASSAGLAASTDTQYF. The CDR3 DNA reads TGTGCCAGCAGCGCGGGACTAGCGGCTAGCACAGATACGCAGTATTTT.

The chain joins TRBV7-7 to TRBJ1-1; TRBD1 matches at 8 bases. The CDR3 length is 18 residues. The germline gives CDR1 SSHAT, CDR2 FNYEAQ (reference sequence). The V segment lost 5 bases and the J segment 1 base; nucleotides outside the gene matches: 15. CDR3 loop: CASSSPLSRTGRNTEAFF. In DNA, the CDR3 is TGTGCCAGCAGCAGCCCACTTTCCCGGACAGGGAGGAACACTGAAGCTTTCTTT.

Concerning this clone itself: Different DNA sequences within this sample yield the same CDR3. The genes are TRBV7-3 and TRBJ2-6; D is ambiguous. Germline loops: CDR1 SGHTA, CDR2 FQGTGA. This CDR3 has 13 residues. V was pared by 4 bases and J by 0 bases, with 1 base between. Here the CDR3 reads CASSSSGANVLTF. The CDR3 DNA follows: TGTGCCAGCAGCTCCTCTGGGGCCAACGTCCTGACTTTC.

This sequence joins TRBV19 and TRBJ1-5; D unclear. Germline-derived CDR1 and CDR2 are LNHDA and SQIVND (reference sequence). Trimming stripped 5 bases from V and 7 bases from J, with 12 bases between. The CDR3 spans 13 residues. The CDR3 nucleotides read TGTGCCAGTAGTGTCGAGACGGGGCAGCCCCAGCATTTT. The encoded protein is CASSVETGQPQHF.